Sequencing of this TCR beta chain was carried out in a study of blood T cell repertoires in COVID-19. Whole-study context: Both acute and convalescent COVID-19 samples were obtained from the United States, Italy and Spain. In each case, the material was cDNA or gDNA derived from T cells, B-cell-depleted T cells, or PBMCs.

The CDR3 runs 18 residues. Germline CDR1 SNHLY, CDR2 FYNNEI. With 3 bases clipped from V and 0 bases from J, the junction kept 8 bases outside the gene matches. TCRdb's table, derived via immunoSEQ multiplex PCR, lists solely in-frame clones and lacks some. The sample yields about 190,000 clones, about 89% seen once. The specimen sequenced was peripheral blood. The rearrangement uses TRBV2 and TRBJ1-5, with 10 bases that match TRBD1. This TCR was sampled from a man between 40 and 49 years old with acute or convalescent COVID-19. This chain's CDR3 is CASSDLGQGSYSNQPQHF. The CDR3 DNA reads TGTGCCAGCAGTGATTTGGGACAGGGGAGTTATAGCAATCAGCCCCAGCATTTT.